This T cell receptor beta chain was captured in a study of T cell responses to AZD1222 COVID-19 vaccine. TCRdb keeps only in-frame clones here, not all; method: immunoSEQ multiplex PCR. The data show 210,000 or so clones, roughly 94% seen once. The CDR3 length is 15 residues. The germline gives CDR1 SEHNR, CDR2 FQNEAQ (reference sequence). V shed 0 bases and J shed 8 bases, with 14 bases lying between them. The sequence came from an adult who received the MenACWY meningococcal vaccine as a control. This sample comprised peripheral blood, obtained 28 days after the second dose of the MenACWY control vaccine. The V call is TRBV7-9, the J call TRBJ2-1; D might be TRBD2 (5 bases). CDR3 in DNA: TGTGCCAGCAGCTTAGCGCTGAGTAGCGTCGATGAGCAGTTCTTC. Amino acid sequence: CASSLALSSVDEQFF. The whole variable domain, filled in from reference TRBV7-9 and TRBJ2-1, reads DTGVSQNPRHKITKRGQNVTFRCDPISEHNRLYWYRQTLGQGPEFLTYFQNEAQLEKSRLLSDRFSAERPKGSFSTLEIQRTEQGDSAMYLCASSLALSSVDEQFFGPGTRLTVL.